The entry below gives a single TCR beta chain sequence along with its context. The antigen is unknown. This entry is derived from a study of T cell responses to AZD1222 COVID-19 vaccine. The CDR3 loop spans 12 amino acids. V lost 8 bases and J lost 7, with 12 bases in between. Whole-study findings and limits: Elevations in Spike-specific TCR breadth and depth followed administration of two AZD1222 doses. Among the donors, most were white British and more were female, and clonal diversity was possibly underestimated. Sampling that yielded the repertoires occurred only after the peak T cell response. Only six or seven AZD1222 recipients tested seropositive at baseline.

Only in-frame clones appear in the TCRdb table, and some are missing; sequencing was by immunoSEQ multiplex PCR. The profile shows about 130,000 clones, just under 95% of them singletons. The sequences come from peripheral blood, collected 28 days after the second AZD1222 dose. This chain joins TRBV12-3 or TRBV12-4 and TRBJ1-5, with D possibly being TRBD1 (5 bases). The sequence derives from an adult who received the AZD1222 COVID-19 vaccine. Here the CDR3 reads CASGVGGQPQHF. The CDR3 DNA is TGTGCCAGCGGGGTGGGGGGGCAGCCCCAGCATTTT.